Following are 6 T cell receptor beta chains from one sample sequenced in a study of OX40 agonist ivuxolimab in advanced cancers. The library was made by the immunoSEQ multiplex PCR assay. What TCRdb holds here is the immuneACCESS table cut down to in-frame rearrangements. Part of the clones is not present; checked against another copy, under half of the missing clones reflect an unresolved V gene, and the others are unexplained. The sample has around 67,000 clones on record, 88% of them singletons. The ten biggest clones cover about 1% of the sample. The sequencing used CD4+ or CD8+ T cells sorted from blood, collected in a trial of the OX40 agonist ivuxolimab. The receptor source for this set is an adult with an advanced solid tumor such as melanoma, head and neck, liver or kidney cancer.

The chain carries TRBV9 and TRBJ1-1, with D unresolved. V was shortened by 0 bases and J by 2 bases, with 11 bases between the two germline ends. Germline V gene data show CDR1 as SGDLS and CDR2 as YYNGEE. The CDR3 is made up of 15 amino acids. The CDR3 DNA reads as TGTGCCAGCAGCGTAGATCGAGGACTCAACACTGAAGCTTTCTTT. This translates into CASSVDRGLNTEAFF.

The CDR3 is CASSDPCPQQLAKNIQYF. In DNA, the CDR3 is TGCGCCAGCAGTGATCCCTGCCCTCAGCAACTAGCCAAAAACATTCAGTACTTC. The rearrangement uses TRBV10-1 and TRBJ2-4; no definite D call. The CDR3 runs to 18 residues. V dropped 3 bases and J dropped 0 bases, with 18 bases sitting between them. Germline V gene data show CDR1 as WNHNN and CDR2 as SYGVQD (reference sequence).

This chain uses TRBV27 with TRBJ2-2; D is unresolved. The CDR3 length is 15 residues. The V end was cut by 6 bases, the J end by 1 base, with 12 bases between. The germline gives CDR1 MNHEY, CDR2 SMNVEV (reference sequence). DNA for the CDR3: TGTGCCAGCAGCCCCTGGGCACTGAACACCGGGGAGCTGTTTTTT. Protein product: CASSPWALNTGELFF.

The genes are TRBV9 and TRBJ2-5; the D gene is possibly TRBD1 (6 bases). The CDR3 runs to 14 residues. Trimming stripped 0 bases from V and 5 bases from J, with 11 bases between. CDR1 and CDR2 (germline): SGDLS, YYNGEE. The CDR3 nucleotides read TGTGCCAGCAGCGTAGGAAACACAGGGGAGACCCAGTACTTC. It is translated as CASSVGNTGETQYF.

The CDR3: CSVEPGQGSTEAFF. CDR3 coding DNA: TGCAGCGTTGAGCCGGGACAGGGGAGTACTGAAGCTTTCTTT. V gene TRBV29-1 combines with J gene TRBJ1-1; the match to TRBD1 covers 10 bases. V lost 3 bases and J lost 5; bases outside the gene matches: 6. This CDR3 has 14 amino acids. Germline-derived CDR1 and CDR2 are SQVTM and ANQGSEA.

The chain has TRBV19 and TRBJ2-2; 12 bases line up with TRBD2. This CDR3 is built from 16 residues. V was clipped by 5 bases and J by 6 bases; unmatched bases: 7. Germline CDR1 reads LNHDA; CDR2 reads SQIVND (reference sequence). CDR3 in amino acids: CASSLPSGREAGELFF. The CDR3 nucleotides read TGTGCCAGTAGTTTGCCTAGCGGGAGGGAGGCCGGGGAGCTGTTTTTT.